The 6 T cell receptor beta chains below were found in one sample sequenced in a study of cytomegalovirus exposure and HLA in healthy donors. Vbeta (60) and Jbeta (13) primers were used in the PCR. TCRdb keeps only in-frame clones here, not all; method: immunoSEQ multiplex PCR. Of 130,000 or so clones in the sample, around two thirds are singletons; the top ten hold around 1.9%. Input material: PBMCs. Receptors were obtained from a male donor in good health and CMV-seronegative.

The rearrangement joins TRBV4-3 to TRBJ2-7, with D maybe TRBD2 (6 bases). V was shortened by 1 base and J by 0 bases, with 13 bases between the two germline ends. The germline V gene has CDR1 LGHNA and CDR2 YSLEER. The CDR3 extends over 16 amino acids. In DNA, the CDR3 is TGCGCCAGCAGCCAAGCTAGGGCTAGCGACTCCTACGAGCAGTACTTC. This codes for CASSQARASDSYEQYF.

This chain's CDR3 is CASSSDRSSYNSPLHF. The CDR3 DNA reads TGTGCCAGCAGCTCCGACAGGAGCTCCTATAATTCACCCCTCCACTTT. The gene calls are TRBV5-5 and TRBJ1-6; a possible D gene is TRBD1 (6 bases). The ends were cut back, 3 bases at V and 0 bases at J, with 10 bases in the middle. The germline CDR1 and CDR2 sequences are SGHKS and YYEKEE (reference sequence). The CDR3 is 16 residues long. The full variable domain, rest sourced from reference TRBV5-5 and TRBJ1-6, is DAGVTQSPTHLIKTRGQQVTLRCSPISGHKSVSWYQQVLGQGPQFIFQYYEKEERGRGNFPDRFSARQFPNYSSELNVNALLLGDSALYLCASSSDRSSYNSPLHFGNGTRLTVT.

The chain has TRBV4-1 and TRBJ1-2; 8 positions match TRBD1. The germline V gene has CDR1 MGHRA and CDR2 YSYEKL. Trimming cost V 4 bases and J 4 bases; bases outside gene matches: 5. The CDR3 runs 14 residues. CDR3 DNA sequence: TGCGCCAGCAGCCCCCCAGGGGGCCCCTATGGCTACACCTTC. Translation gives CASSPPGGPYGYTF.

The chain couples TRBV6-5 to TRBJ2-7; 9 bases map to TRBD1. Trimming took 6 bases from V and 3 from J; bases not matched to a gene: 9. Germline V lookup: CDR1 MNHEY, CDR2 SVGAGI. The CDR3 is made up of 15 amino acids. CDR3 sequence (DNA): TGTGCCAGCAGCCCTCTCGGGACAGGGAACTACGAGCAGTACTTC. It translates to CASSPLGTGNYEQYF.

The J gene is TRBJ2-3, the V gene TRBV5-1, with 9 bases lining up with TRBD2. The V gene end was trimmed by 0 bases and the J gene end by 4 bases; junction bases not matched to a gene: 9. This CDR3 spans 17 amino acids. CDR1 is SGHRS, CDR2 YFSETQ, per germline. The CDR3 DNA follows: TGCGCCAGCAGCTTGGATGCGGGGGGGCGGGTATCAGATACGCAGTATTTT. Translated: CASSLDAGGRVSDTQYF.

The genes are TRBV6-6 and TRBJ1-6; a possible D gene is TRBD1 (5 bases). V lost 0 bases, J lost 3 bases, and 9 bases lay in between. The length of the CDR3 is 16 residues. Germline V gene lookup returns CDR1 MNHNY and CDR2 SVGAGI (reference sequence). This CDR3 reads CASSYSTVSYNSPLHF. In DNA, the CDR3 is TGTGCCAGCAGTTACTCGACAGTAAGCTATAATTCACCCCTCCACTTT.